The T cell receptor (beta chain) described here comes from a study of vaccination effects on CD4 cells after COVID-19. Across the whole study: Ahead of sequencing, the ViraFEST assay grew antigen-specific CD4+ T cells using viral peptide pools.

Trimming cost V 5 bases and J 1 base, with 21 bases left between them. This CDR3 comprises 19 residues. Germline V lookup: CDR1 LGHDT, CDR2 YNNKEL (reference sequence). Remarks on this clone: Antigen unknown.

An approximately 10-day culture period preceded the isolation of CD4+ T cells. Of the BNT162b2 and mRNA-1273 vaccines, participants received two doses of one or the other. Using immunoSEQ multiplex PCR, the repertoire was profiled, and TCRdb retains in-frame clones only, with some absent. The table lists under 35,000 clones, 74% of them singletons, with 14% to 15% in the top ten. The V call is TRBV3-1 (or the pseudogene TRBV3-2), the J call TRBJ2-6; D remains unclear. This receptor was identified in a human donor who received a COVID-19 vaccine. The input for sequencing was CD4+ T cells from PBMCs cultured without peptide, taken after COVID-19 vaccination. CDR3 DNA: TGTGCCAGCAGCTTCCTACTGGCAGGAGAAATTTCTGGGGCCAACGTCCTGACTTTC. It specifies CASSFLLAGEISGANVLTF.